Following are 5 T cell receptor beta chains from one sample sequenced in a study of blood T cell repertoires in COVID-19. Method: immunoSEQ multiplex PCR; TCRdb's copy keeps in-frame clones and lacks some. The table records roughly 81,000 clones, roughly 91% of them present only once. The sample taken for sequencing was peripheral blood. These receptors were obtained from a woman aged 45-60 years in a cohort sampled during active COVID-19.

V usage is TRBV5-1 and J usage is TRBJ2-5, with 10 positions matching TRBD2. The CDR3 is made up of 15 amino acids. CDR1 and CDR2 from the germline V gene are SGHRS and YFSETQ. Trimming cost V 7 bases and J 4 bases; bases outside gene matches: 10. The CDR3 sequence: CASGSGLAGGETQYF. The CDR3 DNA reads TGCGCCAGCGGATCGGGGTTAGCGGGAGGAGAGACCCAGTACTTC. Full variable domain (missing parts from reference TRBV5-1 and TRBJ2-5): KAGVTQTPRYLIKTRGQQVTLSCSPISGHRSVSWYQQTPGQGLQFLFEYFSETQRNKGNFPGRFSGRQFSNSRSEMNVSTLELGDSALYLCASGSGLAGGETQYFGPGTRLLVL.

J is TRBJ2-6 and V is TRBV3-1 (or the pseudogene TRBV3-2), with D tentatively TRBD1 (6 bases). CDR1 is LGHDT and CDR2 is YNNKEL in the germline V gene (reference sequence). CDR3 size: 19 residues. The germline V and J ends were trimmed by 3 bases and 4 bases, with 22 bases remaining between them. The CDR3 is CASSQSRSTGSRGANVLTF. CDR3 DNA sequence: TGTGCCAGCAGCCAGTCCCGATCGACAGGCTCGAGAGGGGCCAACGTCCTGACTTTC.

The chain joins TRBV6-1 to TRBJ2-1; 9 bases line up with TRBD2. With 2 bases clipped from V and 3 bases from J, the junction kept 5 bases outside the gene matches. Germline CDR1 reads MNHNS; CDR2 reads SASEGT. This CDR3 region has 16 residues. The CDR3 nucleotides read TGTGCCAGCAGTGAATTAGCGGGGGTGGTCTACAATGAGCAGTTCTTC. This sequence encodes CASSELAGVVYNEQFF.

This clone was counted a single time. The chain joins TRBV6-2 or TRBV6-3 to TRBJ1-6; D gene uncertain. Germline V lookup: CDR1 MNHEY, CDR2 SVGEGT. V was shortened by 5 bases and J by 3 bases, with 11 bases between the two germline ends. This CDR3 is 15 amino acids long. CDR3 in amino acids: CASSPPGFYNSPLHF. The CDR3 nucleotides are TGTGCCAGCAGTCCGCCGGGATTCTATAATTCACCCCTCCACTTT.

V gene TRBV29-1 combines with J gene TRBJ1-1, with no clear D. Trimming shortened V by 2 bases and J by 1 base, and 5 bases separated the two germline ends. The CDR3 runs to 12 residues. The germline V gene has CDR1 SQVTM and CDR2 ANQGSEA. The CDR3 DNA reads TGCAGCGTTGAATCAGGGAACACTGAAGCTTTCTTT. Encoded protein: CSVESGNTEAFF.